This is a list of T cell receptor beta chains from one sample in a study of human versus mouse CDR3 diversity and MHC coevolution. Assay: immunoSEQ multiplex PCR; the TCRdb copy retains only in-frame clones and omits some. Of 50,000 to 70,000 clones listed, roughly 93% are singletons. The sequenced sample was naive CD4+ T cells from blood. The receptors derive from a person aged 55 to 75 in good health. Both conserved end residues are part of each CDR3. Fields, in order: J gene, clone size, V gene, D gene, CDR3 protein, CDR3 DNA. D genes are given only for firm matches. Rows give clone size only sometimes, using once, few, many, or a class for an expanded clone.

J gene: TRBJ2-7; clone size: -; V gene: TRBV5-4; D gene: -; CDR3 protein: CASSLEIGGIRAGEQYF; CDR3 DNA: TGTGCCAGCAGCTTGGAAATTGGCGGGATTCGAGCGGGCGAGCAGTACTTC
J gene: TRBJ2-4; clone size: -; V gene: TRBV9; D gene: -; CDR3 protein: CASSVGSKENIQYF; CDR3 DNA: TGTGCCAGCAGCGTAGGTAGCAAGGAAAACATTCAGTACTTC
J gene: TRBJ1-5; clone size: once; V gene: TRBV19; D gene: -; CDR3 protein: CASSITRQADNQPQHF; CDR3 DNA: TGTGCCAGTAGTATTACGAGACAAGCAGACAATCAGCCCCAGCATTTT
J gene: TRBJ2-1; clone size: -; V gene: TRBV7-9; D gene: -; CDR3 protein: CASSRGAGLGEQFF; CDR3 DNA: TGTGCCAGCAGCCGGGGGGCGGGCCTGGGTGAGCAGTTCTTC
J gene: TRBJ1-1; clone size: -; V gene: TRBV6-5; D gene: -; CDR3 protein: CASSYDLDSLRRGAFF; CDR3 DNA: TGTGCCAGCAGTTACGACTTGGACAGCTTACGCCGAGGAGCTTTCTTT
J gene: TRBJ2-5; clone size: -; V gene: TRBV7-3; D gene: -; CDR3 protein: CASSLMPGQETQYF; CDR3 DNA: TGTGCCAGCAGCTTAATGCCGGGACAAGAGACCCAGTACTTC
J gene: TRBJ2-3; clone size: -; V gene: TRBV14; D gene: TRBD2; CDR3 protein: CASSQSGTSGTDTQYF; CDR3 DNA: TGTGCCAGCAGCCAGTCCGGGACTAGCGGCACAGATACGCAGTATTTT
J gene: TRBJ2-5; clone size: -; V gene: TRBV5-1; D gene: -; CDR3 protein: CASSPMETVYQETQYF; CDR3 DNA: TGCGCCAGCAGCCCAATGGAAACAGTGTACCAAGAGACCCAGTACTTC
J gene: TRBJ1-2; clone size: -; V gene: TRBV6-1; D gene: TRBD1; CDR3 protein: CASSGGQDRGYTF; CDR3 DNA: TGTGCCAGCAGTGGAGGACAGGACAGGGGCTACACCTTC
J gene: TRBJ1-3; clone size: -; V gene: TRBV5-1; D gene: TRBD1; CDR3 protein: CASSTYRGGSSGNTIYF; CDR3 DNA: TGCGCCAGCAGCACCTACAGGGGGGGAAGCTCTGGAAACACCATATATTTT
J gene: TRBJ2-1; clone size: -; V gene: TRBV11-2; D gene: -; CDR3 protein: CASSLVLSSYNEQFF; CDR3 DNA: TGTGCCAGCAGCTTAGTCCTCAGCTCCTACAATGAGCAGTTCTTC
J gene: TRBJ2-7; clone size: -; V gene: TRBV19; D gene: -; CDR3 protein: CASSIAGEQYF; CDR3 DNA: TGTGCCAGTAGTATAGCGGGCGAGCAGTACTTC
J gene: TRBJ2-6; clone size: few; V gene: TRBV11-2; D gene: -; CDR3 protein: CASSLAPGSGANVLTF; CDR3 DNA: TGTGCCAGCAGCTTAGCTCCGGGCTCTGGGGCCAACGTCCTGACTTTC
J gene: TRBJ1-2; clone size: -; V gene: TRBV7-2; D gene: TRBD1; CDR3 protein: CASSSVQGAGYTF; CDR3 DNA: TGTGCCAGCAGCTCCGTACAGGGGGCAGGCTACACCTTC
J gene: TRBJ2-1; clone size: -; V gene: TRBV5-1; D gene: TRBD2; CDR3 protein: CASTRSGGGNEQFF; CDR3 DNA: TGCGCCAGCACTAGGTCGGGGGGAGGCAATGAGCAGTTCTTC
J gene: TRBJ1-4; clone size: -; V gene: TRBV19; D gene: TRBD1; CDR3 protein: CASSINRGSNEKLFF; CDR3 DNA: TGTGCCAGTAGTATAAACAGGGGGAGTAATGAAAAACTGTTTTTT